In this sample, the clone carrying this TCR beta chain turned up once. This CDR3 region has 14 residues. Trimming took 2 bases from V and 5 from J; bases not matched to a gene: 3. Germline V gene sequence: CDR1 SGHAT, CDR2 FQNNGV. The data were obtained in a study of shared T cell receptors in the human thymus. Profiling relied on immunoSEQ multiplex PCR, and the TCRdb table lists in-frame clones only, not all of them. The sample records approximately 580,000 clones, around 78% being singletons. This same sample was also part of a study on human thymus T cells. That work contributes: Among thymic and blood repertoires, usage of V and J genes appeared biased. Thymic repertoires overlap heavily among unrelated individuals, related research has reported.

Sequencing was done on a sample of thymocytes. This chain links TRBV11-2 with TRBJ2-1; TRBD2 aligns across 7 bases. The TCR was taken from a boy less than two years old with a congenital heart defect. The CDR3 loop is CASSLSGRNNEQFF. The CDR3 DNA sequence: TGTGCCAGCAGCTTATCCGGGAGGAACAATGAGCAGTTCTTC.